This T cell receptor beta chain came from a study of molecular identifiers for immune sequencing clone quantification. Study findings and constraints: Clones carrying above 20 RNA copies accounted for over 97% of effector molecules, under 1% in naive cells.

This clonotype has more than one count but fewer than ten. The antigen is unknown. TCRdb passed the PCR reads through MiXCR, listing each CDR3 protein once. Among under 600,000 distinct CDR3 sequences, 20% to 25% were seen once, and the ten largest hold around 0.84%. Trimming shortened V by 3 bases and J by 5 bases, and 19 bases separated the two germline ends. This CDR3 has 17 residues. The germline V gene encodes CDR1 SGHTA and CDR2 FQGNSA. This clonotype was sampled from a human donor in good health. Some libraries in this study had Jurkat cell RNA spiked in. The material sequenced was naive CD8+ T cells from blood, with Jurkat cell RNA spiked in. Indicated subset: FACS-sorted CD8+CD4-CCR7+CD45RA+ naive T cells. J is TRBJ1-4 and V is TRBV7-2, with D hard to call. CDR3 in amino acids: CASSFSDRWGSNEKLFF. The CDR3 nucleotides are TGTGCCAGCAGCTTTTCGGATAGGTGGGGATCCAATGAAAAACTGTTTTTT.